These 21 T cell receptor beta chains share one sample of origin, sequenced in a study of Ad26.COV2.S vaccination and SARS-CoV-2 variants. The sample's treatment: about 20 received Ad26.COV2.S at low or high dose, single or two shots; about 5 received placebo; per-sample allocation not given. Sampling occurred on day 63 after the first vaccine or placebo injection. The assay was immunoSEQ multiplex PCR, and TCRdb's table has in-frame clones only and misses some. The sample contains roughly 350,000 clones, around 89% of which appear only once. The sequencing used peripheral blood, collected in a trial of Ad26.COV2.S vaccine versus placebo. These receptor sequences come from a person aged 18 to 59 who received the Ad26.COV2.S COVID-19 vaccine or a placebo.

The chain carries TRBV10-2 and TRBJ1-1; D gene ambiguous. Trimming shortened V by 4 bases and J by 0 bases, and 6 bases separated the two germline ends. Germline V gives CDR1 WSHSY, CDR2 SAAADI. The CDR3 has 13 residues. The CDR3 is CASSGGLNTEAFF. In DNA, the CDR3 is TGCGCCAGCAGTGGGGGTTTGAACACTGAAGCTTTCTTT.

This clone was detected only a few times. This chain joins TRBV7-8 and TRBJ2-7, with D perhaps matching TRBD1 (5 bases). The germline gives CDR1 SGHVS, CDR2 FQNEAQ. CDR3 length equals 16 residues. Deletions cut 1 base from V and 0 bases from J, with 13 bases between. CDR3 in DNA: TGTGCCAGCAGCTTAGTATTGACAGTGAGCTCCTACGAGCAGTACTTC. Translation gives CASSLVLTVSSYEQYF.

The chain has TRBV3-1 (or the pseudogene TRBV3-2) and TRBJ2-1; 11 bases fit TRBD2. Germline CDR1 is LGHDT and CDR2 is YNNKEL (reference sequence). V trimming: 1 base; J trimming: 0 bases; junction bases outside the gene matches: 2. This CDR3 contains 17 residues. The CDR3 DNA is TGTGCCAGCAGCCAAGTGGGGACTAGCGGCTCCTACAATGAGCAGTTCTTC. Its protein is CASSQVGTSGSYNEQFF.

The chain carries TRBV18 and TRBJ2-2, with 11 bases identical to TRBD1. The germline V gene has CDR1 KGHSH and CDR2 LQKENI. The V and J ends lost 4 bases and 5 bases, in that order; junction bases with no gene match: 6. The length of the CDR3 is 16 residues. DNA for the CDR3: TGTGCCAGCTCACAGGACAGGGGGCGAGAGACCGGGGAGCTGTTTTTT. Translating it yields CASSQDRGRETGELFF.

CDR3 amino acids: CASSQVGGGGATQYF. The CDR3 DNA follows: TGCGCCAGCAGCCAAGTTGGAGGTGGAGGTGCGACCCAGTACTTC. This rearrangement joins TRBV4-3 to TRBJ2-5, with D possibly matching TRBD2 (5 bases). V was clipped by 1 base and J by 7 bases, with 16 bases between them. Germline V lookup: CDR1 LGHNA, CDR2 YSLEER. The CDR3 loop spans 15 amino acids.

As for this clone: The same CDR3 also results from other DNA sequences found in this sample. This chain joins TRBV2 and TRBJ2-7; D ambiguous. Germline CDR1 and CDR2: SNHLY and FYNNEI. V was cut by 6 bases and J by 0 bases, with 6 bases left in between. The CDR3 has 12 amino acids. CDR3 sequence reads: CASRPSSYEQYF. CDR3 DNA: TGTGCCAGCAGGCCCAGCTCCTACGAGCAGTACTTC.

The chain has TRBV7-9 and TRBJ2-7, with TRBD2 identical over 9 bases. CDR3 length equals 15 residues. CDR1 is SEHNR, CDR2 FQNEAQ, per germline (reference sequence). Trimming cost V 4 bases and J 4 bases; bases outside gene matches: 8. The CDR3 protein is CASSSSGGPEYEQYF. CDR3 bases: TGTGCCAGCAGCTCCAGCGGGGGGCCGGAGTACGAGCAGTACTTC.

The chain joins TRBV28 to TRBJ1-5, with 10 bases fitting TRBD1. The CDR3 loop spans 16 amino acids. The germline V gene has CDR1 MDHEN and CDR2 SYDVKM. V lost 6 bases and J lost 6; bases outside the gene matches: 11. The CDR3 loop reads CASSSRDRGMRQPQHF. The CDR3 DNA reads as TGTGCCAGCAGCAGCCGGGACAGGGGCATGCGTCAGCCCCAGCATTTT.

This clone showed up just a few times. V usage is TRBV28 and J usage is TRBJ1-2; D is undetermined. Deletions cut 5 bases from V and 9 bases from J, with 10 bases between. Per germline, CDR1 MDHEN and CDR2 SYDVKM. The CDR3 extends over 11 amino acids. CDR3 nucleotides: TGTGCCAGCAGTAATACAAGGAGCTACACCTTC. Its protein is CASSNTRSYTF.

This chain uses TRBV27 with TRBJ1-5; the D gene is possibly TRBD1 (5 bases). The CDR3 totals 17 residues. With 0 bases removed from V and 2 bases from J, the gap between germline ends came to 14 bases. Germline CDR1 is MNHEY and CDR2 is SMNVEV (reference sequence). The CDR3 region is CASSLSFGDWRNQPQHF. Written as DNA, the CDR3 is TGTGCCAGCAGTTTATCTTTCGGGGACTGGCGCAATCAGCCCCAGCATTTT.

This rearrangement joins TRBV4-1 to TRBJ1-6; a weak D match, TRBD1 (5 bases). The CDR3 is 15 residues long. Trimming took off 0 bases at V and 9 bases at J, with 12 bases between the two ends. Germline assignment: CDR1 MGHRA and CDR2 YSYEKL. CDR3 protein: CASSQEPGNVSPLHF. The CDR3 coding sequence is TGCGCCAGCAGCCAAGAACCAGGGAACGTTTCACCCCTCCACTTT.

The chain joins TRBV7-2 to TRBJ1-5; no firm D call. The CDR3 runs to 15 residues. Trimming cost V 2 bases and J 2 bases, with 10 bases left between them. Germline V gives CDR1 SGHTA, CDR2 FQGNSA. The chain's CDR3 is CASSLYNRGNQPQHF. The CDR3, as DNA: TGTGCCAGCAGCTTATACAATAGGGGCAATCAGCCCCAGCATTTT.

This chain connects TRBV27 to TRBJ2-7; no clear D gene. The CDR3 has 12 residues. Germline CDR1 and CDR2: MNHEY and SMNVEV (reference sequence). Trimming removed 6 bases from V and 2 bases from J, with 8 bases in between. In DNA form, the CDR3 reads TGTGCCAGCAGGGGTGGTCCCTACGAGCAGTACTTC. Residues: CASRGGPYEQYF.

This chain uses TRBV18 with TRBJ2-5, with 8 bases matching TRBD1. The length of the CDR3 is 14 residues. Trimming removed 1 base from V and 3 bases from J; junction bases left unmatched: 1. Germline assignment: CDR1 KGHSH and CDR2 LQKENI. The CDR3 nucleotides read TGTGCCAGCTCACCACTACAGGGGGAAGAGACCCAGTACTTC. It yields the protein CASSPLQGEETQYF. Together with reference TRBV18 and TRBJ2-5, the CDR3 gives the full variable domain: NAGVMQNPRHLVRRRGQEARLRCSPMKGHSHVYWYRQLPEEGLKFMVYLQKENIIDESGMPKERFSAEFPKEGPSILRIQQVVRGDSAAYFCASSPLQGEETQYFGPGTRLLVL.

V is TRBV30 and J is TRBJ1-5, with D possibly matching TRBD1 (5 bases). Germline V gene data show CDR1 as GTSNPN and CDR2 as SVGIG (reference sequence). This CDR3 spans 15 amino acids. Deletions cut 0 bases from V and 0 bases from J, with 9 bases between. The CDR3 bases are TGTGCCTGGAGTGTAGGGGATTATAGCAATCAGCCCCAGCATTTT. This encodes CAWSVGDYSNQPQHF. Combining the CDR3 with reference TRBV30 and TRBJ1-5 gives the whole variable domain SQTIHQWPATLVQPVGSPLSLECTVEGTSNPNLYWYRQAAGRGLQLLFYSVGIGQISSEVPQNLSASRPQDRQFILSSKKLLLSDSGFYLCAWSVGDYSNQPQHFGDGTRLSIL.

The chain is built from TRBV27 and TRBJ2-7; D gene ambiguous. V was clipped by 5 bases and J by 5 bases, with 7 bases between them. The CDR3 length is 11 residues. Germline lookup yields CDR1 MNHEY and CDR2 SMNVEV (reference sequence). CDR3 region: CASSRNHEQYF. CDR3 coding DNA: TGTGCCAGCAGTCGGAACCACGAGCAGTACTTC.

This clone rates as medium-sized (0.01 to 0.1%). V usage is TRBV4-1 and J usage is TRBJ1-2; D gene uncertain. The germline gives CDR1 MGHRA, CDR2 YSYEKL. CDR3 size: 15 residues. Trimming left V 3 bases short and J 4 bases short, with 15 bases between. The CDR3 reads CASSHPGEGIYGYTF. The CDR3 bases are TGCGCCAGCAGCCACCCTGGAGAGGGCATCTATGGCTACACCTTC.

This rearrangement joins TRBV7-9 to TRBJ2-7, with unresolved D. Trimming removed 5 bases from V and 0 bases from J, with 17 bases in between. CDR1 and CDR2 (germline): SEHNR, FQNEAQ (reference sequence). This CDR3 spans 16 amino acids. The CDR3 region is CASSRQDPAYSYEQYF. Written as DNA, the CDR3 is TGTGCCAGCAGCCGCCAGGATCCTGCCTACTCCTACGAGCAGTACTTC.

This sequence joins TRBV28 and TRBJ2-7, with D perhaps assigned TRBD1 or TRBD2 (5 bases each). CDR1 MDHEN and CDR2 SYDVKM come from the germline V gene. V lost 2 bases and J 5 bases, leaving 16 bases between the germline ends. The CDR3 length is 15 residues. CDR3 residues: CASSLGPRGADEQYF. As DNA, the CDR3 is TGTGCCAGCAGTTTAGGCCCAAGAGGGGCTGACGAGCAGTACTTC.

This clone has just a few counts. V is TRBV27 and J is TRBJ1-2; 7 bases are a match to TRBD1. The germline gives CDR1 MNHEY, CDR2 SMNVEV (reference sequence). J lost 7 bases, V lost 5 bases, and 13 bases had no gene match. The CDR3 contains 15 residues. Written as DNA, the CDR3 is TGTGCCAGCAGTCCGGCGGGGACAGCGGTCCGTGGCTACACCTTC. Translating gives CASSPAGTAVRGYTF.

The V gene is TRBV3-1 (or the pseudogene TRBV3-2), the J gene TRBJ1-4; possible D gene TRBD1, 5 bases. Trimming left V 5 bases short and J 0 bases short, with 10 bases between. Germline values: CDR1 LGHDT, CDR2 YNNKEL (reference sequence). The CDR3 extends over 15 amino acids. CDR3 sequence reads: CASSSWGATNEKLFF. The CDR3 DNA follows: TGTGCCAGCAGCTCTTGGGGCGCAACTAATGAAAAACTGTTTTTT.